The sample holds a few counts of the clone carrying this T cell receptor (beta chain). Amplification of TCR beta CDR3 regions used RNA as the template. The TCR CDR3 was amplified in a first-round RT-PCR using the HTBI primer set. TCRdb re-derived calls from the multiplex PCR reads in MiXCR, one entry per CDR3 protein. The repertoire holds about half a million distinct CDR3 sequences, roughly 22% seen once, with under 55% in the top ten. The sample comes from a study of T cells in Graves' hyperthyroidism and ophthalmopathy. Per the germline V gene, CDR1 is LGHDT and CDR2 is YNNKEL (reference sequence). CDR3 length: 16 amino acids. V was pared by 0 bases and J by 6 bases, with 17 bases between.

The origin of this receptor is a woman aged 70-85 years with Graves' ophthalmopathy. The V call is TRBV3-1, the J call TRBJ1-1, with a tentative D call TRBD1 (6 bases). Sequences were obtained from blood. The CDR3, as DNA: TGTGCCAGCAGCCAAGAAGGGGTTTGGAGGGGGTCTGAAGCTTTCTTT. Translating it yields CASSQEGVWRGSEAFF.